Reported below is one T cell receptor beta chain. As yet, its antigen is unknown. This entry comes from a study of cytomegalovirus exposure and HLA in healthy donors. Study outcomes and limitations: Researchers reported in a later analysis that a missense DCLRE1C variant was tied to TCR beta V- and J-gene trimming. Accurate prediction of most subjects' HLA-A and HLA-B alleles from TCR beta sequences was reported. Earlier findings revealed that most TCR beta V segments proved productive either about 90% or about 30% of the time.

With 60 Vbeta and 13 Jbeta primers, the PCR was carried out. Sequencing was performed with immunoSEQ multiplex PCR; in TCRdb, only in-frame clones are kept and a portion is missing. The table has 110,000 to 150,000 clones, about 82% seen once. V lost 8 bases to trimming and J lost 1 base, with 6 bases between them. The CDR3 runs 12 residues. Per germline, CDR1 SGHTA and CDR2 FQGNSA. Sequenced sample: PBMCs. This clonotype was obtained from a male donor in good health and CMV-seronegative. This chain connects TRBV7-2 to TRBJ1-3; D ambiguous. CDR3 nucleotides: TGTGCCAGCGCGCCGTCTGGAAACACCATATATTTT. Translating it yields CASAPSGNTIYF.